The 21 T cell receptor beta chains below come from one sample, sequenced in a study of CD8 T cells in Susac syndrome. Roughly 0.45 to 1 ug RNA was reverse transcribed with random hexamers. TCRdb independently ran MiXCR on the immunoSEQ multiplex PCR reads; one entry per CDR3 protein. The sample consists of some 120,000 distinct CDR3 sequences, around 94% of them appearing once. Specimen: CD4+ T cells from PBMCs. These receptors were obtained from a human donor with multiple sclerosis.

The chain combines TRBV7-9 with TRBJ1-1, with D hard to call. The V and J ends lost 8 bases and 1 base respectively, with 11 bases between them. Germline values: CDR1 SEHNR, CDR2 FQNEAQ (reference sequence). The CDR3 length is 13 residues. In nucleotides, the CDR3 is TGTGCCAGCCAGGCATACCAGAACACTGAAGCTTTCTTT. Its translation: CASQAYQNTEAFF.

This chain joins TRBV30 and TRBJ1-5; D remains unclear. The CDR3 is 11 amino acids. From germline, CDR1 is GTSNPN and CDR2 SVGIG (reference sequence). The V and J ends lost 5 bases and 12 bases respectively, with 14 bases between them. In DNA form, the CDR3 reads TGTGCCTGGGGGTCCGGAGGAGACCAGCATTTT. It specifies CAWGSGGDQHF.

The chain couples TRBV20-1 to TRBJ2-6; no firm D call. The CDR3 covers 11 residues. The germline V and J ends were trimmed by 5 bases and 18 bases, with 17 bases remaining between them. Germline CDR1 reads DFQATT; CDR2 reads SNEGSKA (reference sequence). For the CDR3, the DNA is TGCAGTGCTTATGCATATCCTATCCCGACTTTC. Translated: CSAYAYPIPTF.

The sample holds one count of this clonotype. The chain joins TRBV14 to TRBJ2-2; D ambiguous. CDR3 length: 16 residues. V dropped 4 bases and J dropped 6 bases, with 18 bases sitting between them. Germline values: CDR1 SGHDN, CDR2 FVKESK. The CDR3, as DNA: TGTGCCAGCAGCCGAAGACCGGCTTTAGCTTCCGGGGAGCTGTTTTTT. Residues: CASSRRPALASGELFF.

The genes are TRBV20-1 and TRBJ1-1, with D maybe TRBD1 (5 bases). The V gene's germline CDR1 is DFQATT and CDR2 SNEGSKA (reference sequence). The CDR3 spans 14 residues. V lost 2 bases, J lost 1 base, and 11 bases lay in between. CDR3 bases: TGCAGTGCTAGAAGGGAGGGGTCGAACACTGAAGCTTTCTTT. This encodes CSARREGSNTEAFF.

The chain couples TRBV9 to TRBJ2-7, with a weak D call TRBD1 (5 bases). This CDR3 is 13 amino acids long. V lost 0 bases and J 6 bases, leaving 10 bases between the germline ends. The germline V gene has CDR1 SGDLS and CDR2 YYNGEE. This CDR3 is CASSVGTFGEQYF. CDR3 nucleotide sequence: TGTGCCAGCAGCGTAGGGACATTTGGCGAGCAGTACTTC.

The chain joins TRBV3-1 to TRBJ2-4; 7 bases are shared with TRBD2. With 1 base clipped from V and 4 bases from J, the junction kept 7 bases outside the gene matches. CDR1 and CDR2 from the germline V gene are LGHDT and YNNKEL (reference sequence). This CDR3 region has 16 residues. Written as DNA, the CDR3 is TGTGCCAGCAGCCAAGTTAGGCCGGGACTAAAAAACATTCAGTACTTC. Amino acid sequence: CASSQVRPGLKNIQYF.

The V and J genes are TRBV6-2 or TRBV6-3 and TRBJ1-1; a possible D gene is TRBD1 (6 bases). The length of the CDR3 is 14 residues. V was pared by 2 bases and J by 1 base, with 8 bases between. Germline CDR1 and CDR2: MNHEY and SVGEGT. The CDR3: CASSYQGRNTEAFF. In DNA form, the CDR3 reads TGTGCCAGCAGTTACCAGGGGAGGAACACTGAAGCTTTCTTT.

The chain couples TRBV7-6 to TRBJ2-4, with D possibly called TRBD1 or TRBD2 (5 bases each). This CDR3 is 14 amino acids long. V was pared by 1 base and J by 6 bases, with 10 bases between. Germline CDR1 and CDR2: SGHVS and FNYEAQ. CDR3 protein: CASSLGGRPNIQYF. CDR3 nucleotides: TGTGCCAGCAGCTTAGGGGGACGGCCAAACATTCAGTACTTC.

The rearrangement uses TRBV7-2 and TRBJ1-3; D is undetermined. V lost 5 bases to trimming and J lost 3 bases, with 14 bases between them. Per germline, CDR1 SGHTA and CDR2 FQGNSA. This CDR3 region has 15 residues. Written as DNA, the CDR3 is TGTGCCAGCAGCCCCTGGGGAACAGATGGAAACACCATATATTTT. Its protein product is CASSPWGTDGNTIYF.

This clonotype was counted a single time. This sequence joins TRBV20-1 and TRBJ2-2; 10 nucleotides match TRBD2. Germline V gene lookup returns CDR1 DFQATT and CDR2 SNEGSKA (reference sequence). The junction had 16 bases not matched to a gene; V was cut back by 4 bases and J by 5 bases. The CDR3 has 18 residues. In DNA form, the CDR3 reads TGCAGTGCTAAAAAAGAACTAGCGGGACTCGCTGGTACCGGGGAGCTGTTTTTT. Translated, it gives CSAKKELAGLAGTGELFF.

This chain links TRBV4-2 with TRBJ2-7; D is perhaps TRBD2 (5 bases). Germline-derived CDR1 and CDR2 are LGHNA and YNFKEQ. This CDR3 contains 15 residues. With 4 bases removed from V and 6 bases from J, the gap between germline ends came to 19 bases. In DNA, the CDR3 is TGTGCCAGCAGCCCGGGGAAGGCTGGGTCGGGCGAGCAGTACTTC. Protein: CASSPGKAGSGEQYF.

V gene TRBV5-4 combines with J gene TRBJ2-7; TRBD1 matches at 7 bases. Germline CDR1 reads SGHNT; CDR2 reads YYREEE (reference sequence). The trim removed 4 bases at V and 6 bases at J, leaving 10 bases unmatched. This CDR3 spans 14 amino acids. CDR3 nucleotides: TGTGCCAGCAGCCGACAGGGTGATCTTGCCGAGCAGTACTTC. Translation gives CASSRQGDLAEQYF.

The chain uses TRBV12-3 or TRBV12-4 and TRBJ1-1; TRBD1 aligns across 7 bases. This CDR3 is 13 amino acids long. V was pared by 7 bases and J by 5 bases, with 7 bases of the junction left unmatched. CDR3 nucleotides: TGTGCCAGCATGGAGGGGGCGCGAACTGAAGCTTTCTTT. Amino acids: CASMEGARTEAFF.

J is TRBJ2-3 and V is TRBV15; 10 bases align to TRBD2. The V segment lost 5 bases and the J segment 3 bases; nucleotides outside the gene matches: 5. Germline CDR1 and CDR2: LNHNV and YYDKDF (reference sequence). The CDR3 is 15 residues long. In DNA, the CDR3 is TGTGCCACCAGCTTACTAGCGGGGTTTACAGATACGCAGTATTTT. Its protein is CATSLLAGFTDTQYF.

V and J are TRBV4-3 and TRBJ1-6; D is perhaps TRBD1 (5 bases). V lost 3 bases, J lost 10 bases, and 16 bases lay in between. Germline V gene sequence: CDR1 LGHNA, CDR2 YSLEER. CDR3 length: 15 residues. CDR3 sequence: CASSHGTETRSPLHF. As DNA, the CDR3 is TGCGCCAGCAGCCATGGGACGGAAACTAGATCACCCCTCCACTTT.

This clonotype was detected a few times. The rearrangement uses TRBV11-2 and TRBJ1-2; D gene uncertain. The CDR3 loop spans 13 amino acids. V gave up 3 bases and J gave up 1 base, with 6 bases separating them. The germline gives CDR1 SGHAT, CDR2 FQNNGV. CDR3 in DNA: TGTGCCAGCAGCTTTTCCAGTAACTATGGCTACACCTTC. Protein: CASSFSSNYGYTF.

A single count supports this clonotype. The V gene is TRBV7-3, the J gene TRBJ2-7, with D unresolved. Germline lookup yields CDR1 SGHTA and CDR2 FQGTGA. There are 14 residues in the CDR3. V dropped 5 bases and J dropped 0 bases, with 11 bases sitting between them. In DNA, the CDR3 is TGTGCCAGCAGCCCCGCAGCCGTCTCCTACGAGCAGTACTTC. It translates to CASSPAAVSYEQYF.

The genes are TRBV6-6 and TRBJ1-2; TRBD1 might be the D (6 bases). The CDR3 loop spans 13 amino acids. V was pared by 3 bases and J by 4 bases, with 9 bases between. Germline values: CDR1 MNHNY, CDR2 SVGAGI (reference sequence). The CDR3 sequence is CASSYGQSYGYTF. The CDR3 coding sequence is TGTGCCAGCAGTTATGGACAGAGCTATGGCTACACCTTC.

The genes are TRBV5-1 and TRBJ2-7, with a possible D match to TRBD2 (6 bases). V was pared by 0 bases and J by 2 bases, with 12 bases between. This CDR3 region has 15 residues. Germline assignment: CDR1 SGHRS and CDR2 YFSETQ. CDR3 nucleotide sequence: TGCGCCAGCAGCTTGGATCCGCGGGACCCCTACGAGCAGTACTTC. It is translated as CASSLDPRDPYEQYF. Together with reference TRBV5-1 and TRBJ2-7, the CDR3 gives the full variable domain: KAGVTQTPRYLIKTRGQQVTLSCSPISGHRSVSWYQQTPGQGLQFLFEYFSETQRNKGNFPGRFSGRQFSNSRSEMNVSTLELGDSALYLCASSLDPRDPYEQYFGPGTRLTVT.

This clonotype was recorded once. This sequence joins TRBV30 and TRBJ1-5, with a tentative D call TRBD1 (5 bases). Germline-derived CDR1 and CDR2 are GTSNPN and SVGIG (reference sequence). The CDR3 length is 13 residues. V was pared by 2 bases and J by 6 bases, with 11 bases between. The CDR3 nucleotides read TGTGCCTGGAGTAAAAGGGGCTTTCAGCCCCAGCATTTT. Its protein is CAWSKRGFQPQHF.